This TCR beta chain stems from a study of cytomegalovirus exposure and HLA in healthy donors. Whole-study context: In a later analysis, the 110 or so validation repertoires were reported to have used the same platform as the roughly 730 first-cohort repertoires. Regarding the study as a whole: Despite most TCR sequences being rare, some public TCRs occurred in many donors. The study flagged approximately 180 TCR beta chains as cytomegalovirus-associated.

Between the trimmed V and J ends, which lost 3 bases and 3 bases, there was a span of 8 bases. In germline, CDR1 is SGHTA, CDR2 FQGNSA. The CDR3 runs to 13 residues. Profiling relied on immunoSEQ multiplex PCR, and the TCRdb table lists in-frame clones only, not all of them. The data contain a few hundred thousand clones, around 91% of them singletons. The donors were in the 120-subject validation cohort, distinct from the roughly 700-subject first cohort. In the case of this clone: The antigen remains undetermined.

The TCR was taken from a woman younger than 30 in good health and CMV-seronegative. The chain is built from TRBV7-2 and TRBJ2-5, with D tentatively TRBD2 (5 bases). The specimen was PBMCs. The CDR3 region is CASSLSGKETQYF. The DNA of the CDR3 is TGTGCCAGCAGCTTGTCGGGAAAAGAGACCCAGTACTTC.